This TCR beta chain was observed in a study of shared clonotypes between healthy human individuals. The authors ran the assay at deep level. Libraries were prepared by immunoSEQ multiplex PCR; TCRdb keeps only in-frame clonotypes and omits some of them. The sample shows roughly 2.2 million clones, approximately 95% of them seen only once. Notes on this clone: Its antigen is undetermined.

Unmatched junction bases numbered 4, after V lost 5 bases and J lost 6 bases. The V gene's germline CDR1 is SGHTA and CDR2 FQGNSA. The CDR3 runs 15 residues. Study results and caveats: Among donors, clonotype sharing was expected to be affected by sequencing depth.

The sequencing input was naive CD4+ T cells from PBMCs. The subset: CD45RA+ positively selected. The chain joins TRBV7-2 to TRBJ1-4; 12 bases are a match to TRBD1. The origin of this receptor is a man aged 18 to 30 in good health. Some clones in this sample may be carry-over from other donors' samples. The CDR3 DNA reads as TGTGCCAGCAGCCCTAGGGACAGGGGGCATGAAAAACTGTTTTTT. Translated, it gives CASSPRDRGHEKLFF.